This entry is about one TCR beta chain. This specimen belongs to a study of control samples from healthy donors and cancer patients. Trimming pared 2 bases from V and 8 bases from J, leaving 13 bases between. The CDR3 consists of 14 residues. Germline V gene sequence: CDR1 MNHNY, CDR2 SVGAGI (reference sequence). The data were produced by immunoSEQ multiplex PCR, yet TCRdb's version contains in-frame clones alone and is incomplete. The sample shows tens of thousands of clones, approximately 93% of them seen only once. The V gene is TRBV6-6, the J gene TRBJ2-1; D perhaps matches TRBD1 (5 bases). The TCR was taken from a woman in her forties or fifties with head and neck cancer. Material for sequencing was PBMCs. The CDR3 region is CASSYGAGFDEQFF. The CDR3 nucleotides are TGTGCCAGCAGTTACGGGGCAGGGTTCGATGAGCAGTTCTTC.